The 28 T cell receptor beta chains in this list originate from one sample, sequenced in a study of shared clonotypes between healthy human individuals. TCRdb keeps only in-frame clones here, not all; method: immunoSEQ multiplex PCR. The sample has about half a million clones, more than 65% seen once; the top ten hold under 15%. The sample comprised PBMCs. The receptors were sampled from a woman aged 40-49 years in good health. Some clones in this sample may be carry-over from other donors' samples.

A note on this clone: The sample has other DNA sequences that encode this CDR3 too. The CDR3 DNA is TGTGCCAGCAGTAGGGATAGCTCTGGAAACACCATATATTTT. Protein product: CASSRDSSGNTIYF. This rearrangement joins TRBV5-4 to TRBJ1-3; D is unresolved. Germline CDR1 is SGHNT and CDR2 is YYREEE (reference sequence). Trimming cost V 5 bases and J 0 bases, with 9 bases left between them. The CDR3 is made up of 14 amino acids.

V is TRBV7-7 and J is TRBJ2-1; 9 bases are a match to TRBD2. Per germline, CDR1 SSHAT and CDR2 FNYEAQ (reference sequence). V lost 2 bases to trimming and J lost 9 bases; unmatched junction nucleotides: 8. This CDR3 is built from 15 residues. The CDR3 coding sequence is TGTGCCAGCAGCTTAAATAGCGGGAGTGGCGGTGAGCAGTTCTTC. This codes for CASSLNSGSGGEQFF.

Comment on this clone: In the same sample, other DNA sequences code for this CDR3. The chain couples TRBV28 to TRBJ2-7; D ambiguous. The CDR3 is 13 amino acids. Trimming cost V 6 bases and J 2 bases, with 11 bases left between them. Germline CDR1 reads MDHEN; CDR2 reads SYDVKM. This chain's CDR3 is CASSPAGTYEQYF. In nucleotides, the CDR3 is TGTGCCAGCAGCCCCGCCGGTACCTACGAGCAGTACTTC.

V and J are TRBV19 and TRBJ2-2; 7 bases line up with TRBD1. The germline gives CDR1 LNHDA, CDR2 SQIVND (reference sequence). The CDR3 consists of 17 residues. J gave up 3 bases and V 3 bases, and 10 bases lay outside the gene matches. The CDR3 loop is CASSIRQGLGDTGELFF. CDR3 nucleotides: TGTGCCAGTAGTATCAGACAGGGATTGGGTGACACCGGGGAGCTGTTTTTT.

V gene TRBV19 combines with J gene TRBJ2-7, with D uncertain. Germline V gene lookup returns CDR1 LNHDA and CDR2 SQIVND (reference sequence). The CDR3 extends over 14 amino acids. The V gene lost 1 base and the J gene lost 5 bases, with 12 bases spanning the gap. CDR3 bases: TGTGCCAGTAGTATAGGGGCAGTTTCGCACGAGCAGTACTTC. This translates into CASSIGAVSHEQYF.

V is TRBV7-9 and J is TRBJ2-5, with a weak D call TRBD1 (6 bases). The V gene's germline CDR1 is SEHNR and CDR2 FQNEAQ (reference sequence). The CDR3 sequence is 13 residues long. Trimming left V 2 bases short and J 3 bases short, with 7 bases between. The DNA of the CDR3 is TGTGCCAGCAGCTTAAGGGACAAAGAGACCCAGTACTTC. As protein: CASSLRDKETQYF. The full variable domain, in which reference TRBV7-9 and TRBJ2-5 provide the parts outside the CDR3, is DTGVSQNPRHKITKRGQNVTFRCDPISEHNRLYWYRQTLGQGPEFLTYFQNEAQLEKSRLLSDRFSAERPKGSFSTLEIQRTEQGDSAMYLCASSLRDKETQYFGPGTRLLVL.

The chain employs TRBV5-1 and TRBJ1-1; D gene ambiguous. This CDR3 is 12 amino acids long. V lost 3 bases to trimming and J lost 7 bases, with 10 bases between them. CDR1 is SGHRS and CDR2 is YFSETQ in the germline V gene. CDR3 in amino acids: CASSSLGLEAFF. CDR3 bases: TGCGCCAGCAGCTCGCTCGGACTTGAAGCTTTCTTT. The complete variable domain, with remaining parts taken from reference TRBV5-1 and TRBJ1-1, reads KAGVTQTPRYLIKTRGQQVTLSCSPISGHRSVSWYQQTPGQGLQFLFEYFSETQRNKGNFPGRFSGRQFSNSRSEMNVSTLELGDSALYLCASSSLGLEAFFGQGTRLTVV.

V gene TRBV6-4 combines with J gene TRBJ2-3, with 8 bases fitting TRBD1. V shed 6 bases, J shed 3 bases, and the junction held 8 bases outside the gene matches. The CDR3 covers 15 residues. Germline loops: CDR1 MRHNA, CDR2 SNTAGT. The CDR3: CASRREQGETDTQYF. The CDR3 coding sequence is TGTGCCAGCAGAAGAGAACAGGGGGAGACAGATACGCAGTATTTT.

V usage is TRBV7-3 and J usage is TRBJ2-7; D unclear. The CDR3 extends over 15 amino acids. The germline gives CDR1 SGHTA, CDR2 FQGTGA. The V end lost 1 base, the J end lost 2 bases, and 12 bases lay between the germline ends. The CDR3: CASSLSSNGPYEQYF. For the CDR3, the DNA is TGTGCCAGCAGCTTAAGCTCTAACGGGCCCTACGAGCAGTACTTC.

This clone was seen just once. This rearrangement joins TRBV6-1 to TRBJ2-1; TRBD1 matches at 8 bases. After removal of 6 bases from V and 2 bases from J, the junction contained 6 bases not matched to a gene. The length of the CDR3 is 15 residues. Germline V gene sequence: CDR1 MNHNS, CDR2 SASEGT. The CDR3 loop reads CASSQDRDTYNEQFF. The CDR3, as DNA: TGTGCCAGCAGCCAGGACAGGGACACCTACAATGAGCAGTTCTTC.

This clone was found once. The chain has TRBV10-3 and TRBJ2-7; D ambiguous. The germline V gene encodes CDR1 ENHRY and CDR2 SYGVKD. This CDR3 spans 13 amino acids. Trimming cost V 1 base and J 3 bases, with 7 bases left between them. The CDR3 here is CAISEYYDYEQYF. The DNA of the CDR3 is TGTGCCATCAGTGAGTACTACGACTACGAGCAGTACTTC.

The CDR3 sequence is CASSPGQATNTGELFF. The CDR3 DNA reads TGTGCCAGCTCACCAGGACAGGCCACGAACACCGGGGAGCTGTTTTTT. The chain carries TRBV18 and TRBJ2-2; 7 positions agree with TRBD1. Per the germline V gene, CDR1 is KGHSH and CDR2 is LQKENI. The CDR3 has 16 amino acids. Trimming took 2 bases from V and 0 from J; bases not matched to a gene: 3.

The chain combines TRBV6-6 with TRBJ2-5, with TRBD2 matching 7 bases. Germline V gene data show CDR1 as MNHNY and CDR2 as SVGAGI (reference sequence). The J segment lost 5 bases and the V segment lost 2 bases, leaving 5 bases of the junction unmatched. The CDR3 covers 14 residues. CDR3 nucleotide sequence: TGTGCCAGCAGTTACGTGGCGGGGGTGGAGACCCAGTACTTC. It codes for CASSYVAGVETQYF.

V usage is TRBV7-9 and J usage is TRBJ1-4; D remains unclear. In germline, CDR1 is SEHNR, CDR2 FQNEAQ (reference sequence). The CDR3 is made up of 15 amino acids. Trimming cost V 4 bases and J 0 bases, with 9 bases left between them. The CDR3 is CASSSSFTTNEKLFF. CDR3 nucleotide sequence: TGTGCCAGCAGCTCCTCTTTTACAACTAATGAAAAACTGTTTTTT.

This clone was counted only a few times. The gene calls are TRBV2 and TRBJ2-1; 10 nucleotides line up with TRBD2. The CDR3 has 17 residues. V was pared by 2 bases and J by 8 bases, with 12 bases of the junction left unmatched. Germline loops: CDR1 SNHLY, CDR2 FYNNEI. CDR3 region: CASSEPTLAGVDDEQFF. As DNA, the CDR3 is TGTGCCAGCAGTGAACCAACTCTAGCGGGAGTCGATGATGAGCAGTTCTTC.

This clone was seen more than once but under ten times. This rearrangement joins TRBV4-2 to TRBJ1-5, with D tentatively TRBD1 (5 bases). The CDR3 runs 15 residues. V dropped 0 bases and J dropped 5 bases, with 11 bases sitting between them. CDR1 and CDR2 (germline): LGHNA, YNFKEQ. CDR3 amino acids: CASSQEVWGDQPQHF. CDR3 sequence (DNA): TGTGCCAGCAGCCAAGAGGTCTGGGGGGATCAGCCCCAGCATTTT.

The chain recombines TRBV2 with TRBJ2-1; 10 bases are shared with TRBD2. This CDR3 region has 13 residues. The trim removed 4 bases at V and 8 bases at J, leaving 2 bases unmatched. Looked up from germline, CDR1 is SNHLY and CDR2 is FYNNEI. The CDR3, as DNA: TGTGCCAGCAGTGGCCTAGCGGGAGATGAGCAGTTCTTC. This encodes CASSGLAGDEQFF.

The V and J genes are TRBV30 and TRBJ2-5; no firm D call. The CDR3 loop spans 10 amino acids. Germline assignment: CDR1 GTSNPN and CDR2 SVGIG (reference sequence). V gave up 1 base and J gave up 3 bases, with 0 bases separating them. Here the CDR3 DNA reads TGTGCCTGGAGTGAAGAGACCCAGTACTTC. Its protein is CAWSEETQYF.

This chain joins TRBV9 and TRBJ2-3; TRBD2 is a possible D gene (6 bases). Trimming pared 4 bases from V and 6 bases from J, leaving 24 bases between. Germline V lookup: CDR1 SGDLS, CDR2 YYNGEE. The CDR3 contains 17 residues. CDR3 amino acids: CASSPGGSGQRSDTQYF. The CDR3 DNA is TGTGCCAGCAGCCCCGGGGGTAGCGGCCAGAGGTCGGATACGCAGTATTTT. Looking up the rest from reference TRBV9 and TRBJ2-3 gives the full variable domain: DSGVTQTPKHLITATGQRVTLRCSPRSGDLSVYWYQQSLDQGLQFLIQYYNGEERAKGNILERFSAQQFPDLHSELNLSSLELGDSALYFCASSPGGSGQRSDTQYFGPGTRLTVL.

J is TRBJ1-5 and V is TRBV27, with 12 bases fitting TRBD1. CDR3 size: 17 residues. V shed 4 bases, J shed 6 bases, and the junction held 10 bases outside the gene matches. Per the germline V gene, CDR1 is MNHEY and CDR2 is SMNVEV (reference sequence). The CDR3 spells CASSSYLGTGGGQPQHF. DNA for the CDR3: TGTGCCAGCAGTTCATACCTGGGGACAGGGGGCGGTCAGCCCCAGCATTTT.

The genes are TRBV25-1 and TRBJ2-1; unclear D gene. V was pared by 5 bases and J by 4 bases, with 12 bases between. CDR1 is MGHDK, CDR2 SYGVNS, per germline. CDR3 length equals 14 residues. The CDR3 DNA reads TGTGCCAGCAGTCGGGTAGCAGGTTACAATGAGCAGTTCTTC. It yields the protein CASSRVAGYNEQFF.

DNA for the CDR3: TGTGCCAGCCTTAGGGTCACCTACGAGCAGTACTTC. This sequence encodes CASLRVTYEQYF. This chain joins TRBV2 and TRBJ2-7, with D unresolved. Germline V gene lookup returns CDR1 SNHLY and CDR2 FYNNEI. The CDR3 runs to 12 residues. Trimming removed 8 bases from V and 2 bases from J, with 10 bases in between.

A word on this clone: The sample holds other DNA sequences that translate to the same CDR3. CDR3: CASSRGETQYF. As DNA, the CDR3 is TGTGCCAGCAGTCGCGGGGAGACCCAGTACTTC. The chain couples TRBV27 to TRBJ2-5; D might be TRBD2 (5 bases). This CDR3 contains 11 residues. Germline CDR1 reads MNHEY; CDR2 reads SMNVEV (reference sequence). V was pared by 5 bases and J by 5 bases, with 6 bases between.

This chain links TRBV7-3 with TRBJ1-1; D may be TRBD1 (6 bases). Trimming stripped 5 bases from V and 1 base from J, with 8 bases between. Per germline, CDR1 SGHTA and CDR2 FQGTGA. The CDR3 spans 13 residues. The CDR3 DNA is TGTGCCAGCAGCAAGACAGGGAACACTGAAGCTTTCTTT. It translates to CASSKTGNTEAFF.

This clone was recorded at least ten times. The V and J genes are TRBV7-9 and TRBJ2-7, with 8 nucleotides matching TRBD2. The CDR3 runs to 15 residues. V gave up 5 bases and J gave up 0 bases; unmatched junction bases: 6. Germline CDR1 is SEHNR and CDR2 is FQNEAQ (reference sequence). The CDR3 bases are TGTGCCAGCAGCCCTAGCGGGTTGAGCTCCTACGAGCAGTACTTC. Protein sequence: CASSPSGLSSYEQYF. Filled out from reference TRBV7-9 and TRBJ2-7, the complete variable domain reads DTGVSQNPRHKITKRGQNVTFRCDPISEHNRLYWYRQTLGQGPEFLTYFQNEAQLEKSRLLSDRFSAERPKGSFSTLEIQRTEQGDSAMYLCASSPSGLSSYEQYFGPGTRLTVT.

The chain employs TRBV19 and TRBJ2-5, with 7 bases lining up with TRBD1. The CDR3 has 14 amino acids. Germline V gene sequence: CDR1 LNHDA, CDR2 SQIVND (reference sequence). V was clipped by 4 bases and J by 5 bases; unmatched bases: 7. This chain's CDR3 is CASSNQGGRETQYF. The CDR3 coding sequence is TGTGCCAGTAGTAACCAAGGGGGCAGGGAGACCCAGTACTTC.

With respect to this clone: Other nucleotide sequences in the sample specify the same CDR3. The chain couples TRBV18 to TRBJ2-7; 10 bases map to TRBD1. The germline CDR1 and CDR2 sequences are KGHSH and LQKENI. With V trimmed by 4 bases and J by 1 base, 1 base remained unmatched. The CDR3 sequence is 14 residues long. This CDR3 reads CASSLGQGSYEQYF. DNA of the CDR3: TGTGCCAGCTCACTGGGACAGGGGTCCTACGAGCAGTACTTC.

The chain employs TRBV7-2 and TRBJ2-7; 11 bases match TRBD2. Germline loops: CDR1 SGHTA, CDR2 FQGNSA. The CDR3 is made up of 14 amino acids. The J segment lost 6 bases and the V segment lost 0 bases, leaving 1 base of the junction unmatched. The CDR3, as DNA: TGTGCCAGCAGCTTAGCACTAGCGGGAGTCGAGCAGTACTTC. This gives the protein CASSLALAGVEQYF.